This entry lists 3 T cell receptor beta chains sequenced from one sample in a study of T-cell reconstitution after alpha-beta-depleted transplantation in children (dated by TCRdb to about 2016). Preparation of the library involved PCR. The sequencer listed for this sample is Illumina HiSeq 2500. Molecular barcoding was employed in the preparation of TCR libraries, with unique molecular identifiers being used to normalize TCRbeta repertoire quantification. TCRdb reanalyzed the raw reads on its own, using fastp at Q25 for trimming and MiXCR for clone calling, and kept in-frame beta chains. Merged by CDR3 protein, the rows form single entries marked with the most common genes and DNA. Present in this sample are 500,000 to 650,000 distinct CDR3 sequences, about an eighth of which were seen just once. Around 13% of the sample comes from the top ten. What the treatment or condition label conveys for this sample: allogeneic hematopoietic cell transplantation with graft depleted of TCRalphabeta T cells and CD19 B cells.

Sequenced material: PBMCs, mostly from graft donor cells, taken 180 days after TCRalphabeta/CD19-depleted stem cell transplant. The receptors derive from a female patient younger than 10 who had a stem cell transplant for aplastic anemia, so the T cells may come from the graft donor.

This clonotype came up a few times. The junction does not match germline at one end; this may be a read error. This rearrangement joins TRBV6-1 to TRBJ1-4; D gene unclear. The CDR3 has 11 amino acids. Germline values: CDR1 MNHNS, CDR2 SASEGT. CDR3: CASSTTDWWIF. The CDR3 DNA sequence: TGTGCCAGCAGTACTACGGACTGGTGGATTTTT.

This clonotype has at least ten counts. The gene calls are TRBV14 and TRBJ2-7; D may be TRBD1 or TRBD2 (6 bases each). This CDR3 region has 14 residues. The V gene's germline CDR1 is SGHDN and CDR2 FVKESK. With 2 bases removed from V and 2 bases from J, the gap between germline ends came to 10 bases. CDR3 sequence reads: CASSQLRGAYEQYF. The DNA for the CDR3 is TGTGCCAGCAGCCAACTGAGGGGGGCCTACGAGCAGTACTTC.

This clonotype was seen only a few times. The chain recombines TRBV20-1 with TRBJ2-4, with 7 bases lining up with TRBD2. This CDR3 contains 12 residues. Looked up from germline, CDR1 is DFQATT and CDR2 is SNEGSKA (reference sequence). CDR3 nucleotides: TGCATCCGGGAGGTAGCCAAAAACATTCAGTACTTC. Translation: CIREVAKNIQYF.